Detailed here is one T cell receptor beta chain. Antigen specificity is unknown. The data stem from a study of T cells in tumors after PD-1 blockade. As for the study in general: Excluded were patients with checkpoint blockade, immunosuppressants, or radiotherapy or other anti-cancer therapy within 4 weeks.

Measured with immunoSEQ multiplex PCR; TCRdb has only the in-frame clones, and not every one. The table shows fewer than 8,000 clones, with approximately 67% occurring only once. Study findings and constraints: Expanded exhausted CD8+ clones after therapy were mostly novel clonotypes.

The CDR3 has 14 amino acids. V was shortened by 4 bases and J by 4 bases, with 14 bases between the two germline ends. CDR1 and CDR2 (germline): KGHSH, LQKENI. The input for sequencing was tumor tissue, taken after anti-PD-1 treatment. This clonotype originated in a human donor with basal cell carcinoma. This chain joins TRBV18 and TRBJ2-7; weak D call: TRBD1 (5 bases). CDR3 residues: CASSLDLQGYEQYF. As DNA, the CDR3 is TGTGCCAGCTCACTCGACCTTCAGGGTTACGAGCAGTACTTC.